The rows below give T cell receptor beta chains drawn from one sample of a study of blood T cell repertoires in COVID-19. Profiled with immunoSEQ multiplex PCR; TCRdb holds only in-frame clones, not every one. Of 150,000 to 200,000 clones in the sample, 85% to 95% were seen once. The sample consisted of peripheral blood. These receptors all come from a woman aged 60-75 years with COVID-19, enrolled during active disease. CDR3s include the opening cysteine and the closing phenylalanine or tryptophan. Fields, in order: clone size, V gene, D gene, J gene, CDR3 DNA, CDR3 protein. The D gene is left open where the match is weak. Rows give clone size only sometimes, using once, few, many, or a class for an expanded clone.

clone size: NA; V gene: TRBV13; D gene: TRBD2; J gene: TRBJ2-4; CDR3 DNA: TGTGCCAGCAGCTTAACTCCTGGGAAGGCGGGGGAAGCGGCCAAAAACATTCAGTACTTC; CDR3 protein: CASSLTPGKAGEAAKNIQYF
clone size: NA; V gene: TRBV21-1; D gene: NA; J gene: TRBJ2-5; CDR3 DNA: TGTGCCAGCAGCAAAGCCTGGGACAGGGGCCTACCCGAAGAGACCCAGTACTTC; CDR3 protein: CASSKAWDRGLPEETQYF
clone size: NA; V gene: TRBV18; D gene: NA; J gene: TRBJ2-6; CDR3 DNA: TGTGCCAGCTCCCGCTCCACCAGTGGGGCCAACGTCCTGACTTTC; CDR3 protein: CASSRSTSGANVLTF
clone size: NA; V gene: TRBV6-2/TRBV6-3; D gene: TRBD2; J gene: TRBJ2-7; CDR3 DNA: TGTGCCAGCAGTACCCCTTCACTAGCGGGGGTTTCCTACGAGCAGTACTTC; CDR3 protein: CASSTPSLAGVSYEQYF
clone size: NA; V gene: TRBV6-5; D gene: NA; J gene: TRBJ1-2; CDR3 DNA: TGTGCCAGCAGTAGGACACCCAACTATGGCTACACCTTC; CDR3 protein: CASSRTPNYGYTF
clone size: NA; V gene: TRBV9; D gene: TRBD2; J gene: TRBJ2-2; CDR3 DNA: TGTGCCAGCAGCGTAGTAGGTCGGGGGGGCCTGACCGGGGAGCTGTTTTTT; CDR3 protein: CASSVVGRGGLTGELFF
clone size: NA; V gene: TRBV4-1; D gene: NA; J gene: TRBJ1-2; CDR3 DNA: TGCGCCAGCAGCCCCACACAGGGATCGATCTATGGCTACACCTTC; CDR3 protein: CASSPTQGSIYGYTF
clone size: NA; V gene: TRBV4-3; D gene: NA; J gene: TRBJ1-5; CDR3 DNA: TGCGCCAGCAGCCAAGATAGTTATAGCAATCAGCCCCAGCATTTT; CDR3 protein: CASSQDSYSNQPQHF
clone size: NA; V gene: TRBV5-4; D gene: TRBD1; J gene: TRBJ1-2; CDR3 DNA: TGTGCCAGCAGCCCAGACAGGGCGGGTGGCTACACCTTC; CDR3 protein: CASSPDRAGGYTF
clone size: few; V gene: TRBV5-7; D gene: TRBD1; J gene: TRBJ2-7; CDR3 DNA: TGTGCCAGCAGCCTAATACGGATACACAAGGGGGCCTACTACGAGCAGTACTTC; CDR3 protein: CASSLIRIHKGAYYEQYF
clone size: NA; V gene: TRBV7-9; D gene: TRBD1; J gene: TRBJ1-4; CDR3 DNA: TGTGCCAGCAGCTTAGGCGACAGGGAGAATGAAAAACTGTTTTTT; CDR3 protein: CASSLGDRENEKLFF
clone size: NA; V gene: TRBV5-1; D gene: NA; J gene: TRBJ2-7; CDR3 DNA: TGCGCCAGCAGCTTGGAACAGAGCTACGAGCAGTACTTC; CDR3 protein: CASSLEQSYEQYF
clone size: NA; V gene: TRBV4-3; D gene: NA; J gene: TRBJ1-3; CDR3 DNA: TGCGCCAGCAGCCAAGATCTGGGGCCTGGAAACACCATATATTTT; CDR3 protein: CASSQDLGPGNTIYF
clone size: NA; V gene: TRBV11-3; D gene: NA; J gene: TRBJ1-3; CDR3 DNA: TGTGCCAGCAGCTCCGGACTCTCTGGAAACACCATATATTTT; CDR3 protein: CASSSGLSGNTIYF
clone size: NA; V gene: TRBV19; D gene: TRBD1; J gene: TRBJ1-6; CDR3 DNA: TGTGCCAGTAGCGAACGACAGGGGTGGATATCACCCCTCCACTTT; CDR3 protein: CASSERQGWISPLHF
clone size: NA; V gene: TRBV7-9; D gene: NA; J gene: TRBJ1-1; CDR3 DNA: TGTGCCAGCAGCTTAGTGCGGCAACCTGAAGCTTTCTTT; CDR3 protein: CASSLVRQPEAFF
clone size: NA; V gene: TRBV19; D gene: TRBD1; J gene: TRBJ1-2; CDR3 DNA: TGTGCCAGTAGCCGGGGACAGGGGTATGGCTACACCTTC; CDR3 protein: CASSRGQGYGYTF
clone size: NA; V gene: TRBV6-6; D gene: NA; J gene: TRBJ1-2; CDR3 DNA: TGTGCCAGCGCAGGGAACTATGGCTACACCTTC; CDR3 protein: CASAGNYGYTF
clone size: once; V gene: TRBV4-1; D gene: TRBD1; J gene: TRBJ1-5; CDR3 DNA: TGCGCCAGCAGCCAAGGACTGGGTATCGAGGGGGCAGCCCAGCATTTT; CDR3 protein: CASSQGLGIEGAAQHF
clone size: NA; V gene: TRBV10-3; D gene: NA; J gene: TRBJ1-2; CDR3 DNA: TGTGCCATCAGTGATCAGACTGGAACCCGCTTC; CDR3 protein: CAISDQTGTRF
clone size: once; V gene: TRBV5-4; D gene: NA; J gene: TRBJ1-2; CDR3 DNA: TGTGCCAGCAGCTCCCCGACAGGTCTCGGCTATGGCTACACCTTC; CDR3 protein: CASSSPTGLGYGYTF
clone size: NA; V gene: TRBV3-1/TRBV3-2; D gene: NA; J gene: TRBJ1-2; CDR3 DNA: TGTGCCAGCAGCCCCGACAGGTTCGTACATAACTATGGCTACACCTTC; CDR3 protein: CASSPDRFVHNYGYTF
clone size: NA; V gene: TRBV6-5; D gene: TRBD1; J gene: TRBJ1-6; CDR3 DNA: TGTGCCAGCAGTACAGGGGATTCACCCCTCCACTTT; CDR3 protein: CASSTGDSPLHF
clone size: NA; V gene: TRBV30; D gene: NA; J gene: TRBJ1-5; CDR3 DNA: TGTGCCTGGAGTGTCGGGGATCTTAATCAGCCCCAGCATTTT; CDR3 protein: CAWSVGDLNQPQHF
clone size: NA; V gene: TRBV4-1; D gene: NA; J gene: TRBJ1-1; CDR3 DNA: TGCGCCAGCAGCCAAGGTCAGAACACTGAAGCTTTCTTT; CDR3 protein: CASSQGQNTEAFF
clone size: NA; V gene: TRBV3-1/TRBV3-2; D gene: NA; J gene: TRBJ2-1; CDR3 DNA: TGTGCCAGCAGCCGGATCCGGACTGAGAATGAGCAGTTCTTC; CDR3 protein: CASSRIRTENEQFF
clone size: NA; V gene: TRBV19; D gene: NA; J gene: TRBJ1-1; CDR3 DNA: TGTGCCAGTTCAAACTCGGGGGAAGGGAGGACTGAAGCTTTCTTT; CDR3 protein: CASSNSGEGRTEAFF
clone size: NA; V gene: TRBV4-2; D gene: TRBD2; J gene: TRBJ2-1; CDR3 DNA: TGTGCCAGCAGCGTATCTAGCGGGGGTTCCTACAATGAGCAGTTCTTC; CDR3 protein: CASSVSSGGSYNEQFF
clone size: NA; V gene: TRBV19; D gene: NA; J gene: TRBJ1-1; CDR3 DNA: TGTGCCAGTAGTATCGGCACTGAAGCTTTCTTT; CDR3 protein: CASSIGTEAFF
clone size: NA; V gene: TRBV18; D gene: NA; J gene: TRBJ2-7; CDR3 DNA: TGTGCCAGCTCACAGGGGCCGATCTCCTACGAGCAGTACTTC; CDR3 protein: CASSQGPISYEQYF
clone size: NA; V gene: TRBV4-3; D gene: TRBD1; J gene: TRBJ2-2; CDR3 DNA: TGCGCCAGCAGCCAAGCCCCTGTGGGGACAGACCTCACCGGGGAGCTGTTTTTT; CDR3 protein: CASSQAPVGTDLTGELFF
clone size: NA; V gene: TRBV5-4; D gene: TRBD2; J gene: TRBJ2-3; CDR3 DNA: TGTGCCAGCAGAAATAGCGGGGGGCCCACAGATACGCAGTATTTT; CDR3 protein: CASRNSGGPTDTQYF
clone size: NA; V gene: TRBV7-8; D gene: NA; J gene: TRBJ1-6; CDR3 DNA: TGTGCCAGCAGCTTGGCTCGACAGGATAATTCACCCCTCCACTTT; CDR3 protein: CASSLARQDNSPLHF
clone size: once; V gene: TRBV10-3; D gene: TRBD1; J gene: TRBJ2-7; CDR3 DNA: TGTGCCATCAGTGAGTCAGGGGGCAGGGATTCAAAGTACTTC; CDR3 protein: CAISESGGRDSKYF
clone size: NA; V gene: TRBV5-1; D gene: NA; J gene: TRBJ2-1; CDR3 DNA: TGCGCCAGCAGCTTGACAGACCCGTCCCACAATGAGCAGTTCTTC; CDR3 protein: CASSLTDPSHNEQFF
clone size: NA; V gene: TRBV29-1; D gene: TRBD1; J gene: TRBJ2-7; CDR3 DNA: TGCAGCGCTCTGGGACAGAGCTCCTACGAGCAGTACTTC; CDR3 protein: CSALGQSSYEQYF
clone size: NA; V gene: TRBV6-6; D gene: NA; J gene: TRBJ1-2; CDR3 DNA: TGTGCCAGCAGTTCTCCAGGGGAGCACGGCTACACCTTC; CDR3 protein: CASSSPGEHGYTF
clone size: NA; V gene: TRBV19; D gene: NA; J gene: TRBJ1-2; CDR3 DNA: TGTGCCAGTAGCCCGGGAAGGGAAGGGTATGGCTACACCTTC; CDR3 protein: CASSPGREGYGYTF
clone size: NA; V gene: TRBV18; D gene: NA; J gene: TRBJ1-1; CDR3 DNA: TGTGCCAGCTCACCACCCGTACGGACTGGAAACACTGAAGCTTTCTTT; CDR3 protein: CASSPPVRTGNTEAFF
clone size: NA; V gene: TRBV28; D gene: NA; J gene: TRBJ1-2; CDR3 DNA: TGTGCCAGCAGTTTCACAGTATTAAATCTAAAAAAGCCTTATGGCTACACCTTC; CDR3 protein: CASSFTVLNLKKPYGYTF
clone size: once; V gene: TRBV28; D gene: NA; J gene: TRBJ2-7; CDR3 DNA: TGTGCCAGCAGTTACTGGAGACGCTACGAGCAGTACTTC; CDR3 protein: CASSYWRRYEQYF
clone size: few; V gene: TRBV7-7; D gene: TRBD1; J gene: TRBJ2-7; CDR3 DNA: TGTGCTAGCAGCTTCGGACAGGGCCAAGGCTACGAGCAGTACTTC; CDR3 protein: CASSFGQGQGYEQYF
clone size: NA; V gene: TRBV7-6; D gene: TRBD2; J gene: TRBJ2-3; CDR3 DNA: TGTGCCAGCAGCTTAGCGGGACTAGCGGGGCCGACCCTCACAGATACGCAGTATTTT; CDR3 protein: CASSLAGLAGPTLTDTQYF
clone size: NA; V gene: TRBV18; D gene: TRBD2; J gene: TRBJ2-7; CDR3 DNA: TGTGCCAGCTCACCACCCGGGGGGATTCTTACCCACGAGCAGTACTTC; CDR3 protein: CASSPPGGILTHEQYF
clone size: NA; V gene: TRBV5-1; D gene: TRBD2; J gene: TRBJ2-2; CDR3 DNA: TGCGCCAGCAGTCCGGGGGGATACACCGGGGAGCTGTTTTTT; CDR3 protein: CASSPGGYTGELFF